A selection of T cell receptor beta chains follows, all from one sample in a study of blood T cell repertoires in COVID-19. TCRdb keeps only in-frame clones here, not all; method: immunoSEQ multiplex PCR. The table has 250,000 or so clones, around 86% seen once. Sequencing was done on a sample of peripheral blood. The receptors come from a man in his forties with active or convalescent COVID-19. Both conserved end residues are part of each CDR3. The order of the fields is clone size, D gene, J gene, V gene, CDR3 protein, CDR3 DNA. A D gene is named only where the DNA matches it firmly. Clone size is given for some rows only: seen once, a few or many times, or a class if the clone is expanded.

- TRBD2 TRBJ2-5 TRBV6-5 CASSYSSGRSQETQYF TGTGCCAGCAGTTACTCTAGCGGGAGGTCACAAGAGACCCAGTACTTC
- - TRBJ2-7 TRBV7-3 CASSPPSPGRGKNEQYF TGTGCCAGCAGCCCCCCCTCACCTGGCAGGGGAAAAAACGAGCAGTACTTC
- TRBD1 TRBJ2-7 TRBV5-1 CANSSTGGEQYF TGCGCCAACAGCTCGACAGGGGGAGAGCAGTACTTC
- TRBD2 TRBJ2-5 TRBV5-4 CASSLLGGVVMETQYF TGTGCCAGCAGCTTGCTCGGGGGGGTGGTCATGGAGACCCAGTACTTC
- TRBD2 TRBJ2-2 TRBV5-1 CASSPGGTGELFF TGCGCCAGCAGCCCGGGAGGCACCGGGGAGCTGTTTTTT
- - TRBJ2-7 TRBV7-9 CASSLSRDEQYF TGTGCCAGCAGCTTAAGCAGGGACGAGCAGTACTTC
- - TRBJ2-3 TRBV7-9 CASSLAGADTQYF TGTGCCAGCAGCTTAGCGGGGGCCGATACGCAGTATTTT
- TRBD2 TRBJ2-1 TRBV7-6 CASSLLREGLNNEQFF TGTGCCAGCAGCTTATTACGGGAGGGCCTTAACAATGAGCAGTTCTTC
- TRBD1 TRBJ1-3 TRBV6-5 CASSSDRGTDTIYF TGTGCCAGCAGTTCGGACAGGGGGACGGACACCATATATTTT
- TRBD1 TRBJ2-5 TRBV19 CASSSNDRVWRETQYF TGTGCCAGTAGTAGTAACGACAGGGTTTGGAGGGAGACCCAGTACTTC
- - TRBJ1-2 TRBV2 CASRDTINYGYTF TGTGCCAGCCGGGACACCATTAACTATGGCTACACCTTC
- - TRBJ2-1 TRBV10-3 CAISGLQGASYNEQFF TGTGCCATCAGTGGGTTACAGGGAGCATCCTACAATGAGCAGTTCTTC
- TRBD2 TRBJ2-7 TRBV5-1 CASSWAGTSAYEQYF TGCGCCAGCAGCTGGGCCGGGACTAGCGCCTACGAGCAGTACTTC
once - TRBJ1-6 TRBV28 CASTPPGASYNSPLHF TGTGCCAGCACCCCGCCAGGCGCCTCCTATAATTCACCCCTCCACTTT
few TRBD1 TRBJ1-6 TRBV30 CAWSSGTGGVFRSPLHF TGTGCCTGGAGCTCCGGGACAGGGGGCGTATTTAGGTCACCCCTCCACTTT
- TRBD1 TRBJ1-5 TRBV28 CASSFRQGFQPQHF TGTGCCAGCAGTTTTCGACAGGGGTTTCAGCCCCAGCATTTT
- TRBD1 TRBJ2-6 TRBV28 CASSLGQGAGGANVLTF TGTGCCAGCAGTTTGGGGCAGGGGGCAGGTGGGGCCAACGTCCTGACTTTC
- - TRBJ2-2 TRBV29-1 CSAVGLGNTGELFF TGCAGCGCTGTAGGCCTAGGAAACACCGGGGAGCTGTTTTTT
once TRBD1 TRBJ1-4 TRBV7-9 CASSWGWTGRTNEKLFF TGTGCCAGCAGCTGGGGGTGGACAGGCAGGACTAATGAAAAACTGTTTTTT
- - TRBJ1-2 TRBV10-3 CAISESGGRMEDGYTF TGTGCCATCAGTGAGTCGGGGGGGCGGATGGAGGATGGCTACACCTTC
- TRBD1 TRBJ1-3 TRBV10-3 CAISESWTGPSGNTIYF TGTGCCATCAGTGAGTCATGGACAGGACCGTCTGGAAACACCATATATTTT
- - TRBJ1-4 TRBV27 CASSPRTREKLFF TGTGCCAGCAGTCCCCGGACAAGAGAAAAACTGTTTTTT
- TRBD2 TRBJ2-7 TRBV7-2 CASSLAASGSPYEQYF TGTGCCAGCAGCTTAGCGGCTAGCGGGAGTCCCTACGAGCAGTACTTC
- - TRBJ1-6 TRBV6-1 CASSTRREGSPLHF TGTGCCAGCAGTACCCGACGGGAGGGTTCACCCCTCCACTTT
- - TRBJ1-5 TRBV21-1 CASSKEGQASNQPQHF TGTGCCAGCAGCAAAGAGGGACAGGCGAGCAATCAGCCCCAGCATTTT
- - TRBJ1-1 TRBV18 CASSRPGGNTEAFF TGTGCCAGCTCCCGTCCCGGGGGGAACACTGAAGCTTTCTTT
- TRBD2 TRBJ2-3 TRBV13 CASSHSGRSTDTQYF TGTGCCAGCAGCCATAGCGGGAGAAGCACAGATACGCAGTATTTT
- - TRBJ1-1 TRBV7-9 CASSEGVSEAFF TGTGCCAGCAGCGAAGGGGTTTCTGAAGCTTTCTTT
- - TRBJ1-2 TRBV19 CASSTDLAARYGYTF TGTGCCAGTAGTACCGATTTGGCGGCGCGCTATGGCTACACCTTC
- TRBD1 TRBJ2-7 TRBV7-9 CASSSDRGPYEQYF TGTGCCAGCAGCTCTGACAGGGGCCCGTACGAGCAGTACTTC
- TRBD1 TRBJ1-3 TRBV9 CASSHDRASSGNTIYF TGTGCCAGCAGCCACGACAGGGCGAGCTCTGGAAACACCATATATTTT
- - TRBJ1-1 TRBV28 CASRFTGARTEAFF TGTGCCAGCAGGTTTACTGGGGCGCGAACTGAAGCTTTCTTT
- TRBD2 TRBJ2-7 TRBV10-2 CASTHAGLAGYEQYF TGCGCCAGCACTCACGCGGGACTAGCGGGCTACGAGCAGTACTTC
few - TRBJ1-2 TRBV11-2 CASSLVNPGQSNYGYTF TGTGCCAGCAGCTTAGTCAACCCCGGACAGTCTAACTATGGCTACACCTTC
- TRBD2 TRBJ2-5 TRBV2 CASSEATSRAGETQYF TGTGCCAGCAGTGAAGCGACTAGCAGAGCGGGGGAGACCCAGTACTTC
- TRBD1 TRBJ1-2 TRBV9 CASSVSDGTGERFNYGYTF TGTGCCAGCAGCGTATCGGACGGGACAGGGGAACGTTTTAACTATGGCTACACCTTC
- - TRBJ1-5 TRBV6-5 CASTKGRALNQPQHF TGTGCCAGCACCAAGGGGAGGGCACTCAATCAGCCCCAGCATTTT
- - TRBJ2-4 TRBV20-1 CSLSAKNIQYF TGCAGTTTGAGCGCCAAAAACATTCAGTACTTC
- - TRBJ2-3 TRBV28 CASTGSSTDTQYF TGTGCCAGCACAGGGTCGAGCACAGATACGCAGTATTTT
- - TRBJ1-3 TRBV11-2 CASRYGSGSGNTIYF TGTGCCAGCAGATACGGATCGGGGTCTGGAAACACCATATATTTT
- - TRBJ2-5 TRBV30 CALDSGQETQYF TGTGCCTTGGACAGCGGACAAGAGACCCAGTACTTC
- - TRBJ1-2 TRBV6-6 CASSHPREDGYTF TGTGCCAGCAGCCACCCCCGGGAGGATGGCTACACCTTC
- - TRBJ2-3 TRBV7-2 CASSLMQADTQYF TGTGCCAGCAGCTTAATGCAGGCAGATACGCAGTATTTT
- - TRBJ1-3 TRBV5-1 CASSFEPQGSGNTIYF TGCGCCAGCAGCTTCGAACCCCAGGGCTCTGGAAACACCATATATTTT
many - TRBJ2-1 TRBV11-2 CASSRQRRLIDEQFF TGTGCCAGCAGCCGTCAGCGACGGTTAATCGATGAGCAGTTCTTC
- TRBD2 TRBJ2-7 TRBV20-1 CSASSPSSGNYEQYF TGCAGTGCTAGTTCCCCTTCTAGCGGGAACTACGAGCAGTACTTC
- - TRBJ1-2 TRBV20-1 CSTSRGGYTF TGCAGTACCTCAAGGGGGGGCTACACCTTC
- TRBD1 TRBJ2-1 TRBV10-1 CASSSPGQGRDEQFF TGCGCCAGCAGTTCCCCGGGACAGGGGCGGGATGAGCAGTTCTTC